One T cell receptor (beta chain) is described in this entry. This specimen belongs to a study of T-cell reconstitution after alpha-beta-depleted transplantation in children. A library of TCRbeta sequences, prepared with unique molecular identifiers, was generated. One entry per CDR3 protein results from TCRdb running MiXCR on the PCR reads. The table records around 380,000 distinct CDR3 sequences, approximately 11% of them present only once. The CDR3 consists of 14 residues. The germline V gene encodes CDR1 DFQATT and CDR2 SNEGSKA (reference sequence). The V and J ends lost 0 bases and 4 bases respectively, with 12 bases between them.

The source is a human donor who donated a stem cell graft to a child with acute myeloid leukemia. The sequencing here drew on PBMCs from the stem cell graft donor, taken from the stem cell graft. The rearrangement links TRBV20-1 to TRBJ2-5, with no clear D. The CDR3 sequence: CSARDSQFPETQYF. CDR3 DNA: TGCAGTGCTAGAGATTCCCAGTTCCCAGAGACCCAGTACTTC.